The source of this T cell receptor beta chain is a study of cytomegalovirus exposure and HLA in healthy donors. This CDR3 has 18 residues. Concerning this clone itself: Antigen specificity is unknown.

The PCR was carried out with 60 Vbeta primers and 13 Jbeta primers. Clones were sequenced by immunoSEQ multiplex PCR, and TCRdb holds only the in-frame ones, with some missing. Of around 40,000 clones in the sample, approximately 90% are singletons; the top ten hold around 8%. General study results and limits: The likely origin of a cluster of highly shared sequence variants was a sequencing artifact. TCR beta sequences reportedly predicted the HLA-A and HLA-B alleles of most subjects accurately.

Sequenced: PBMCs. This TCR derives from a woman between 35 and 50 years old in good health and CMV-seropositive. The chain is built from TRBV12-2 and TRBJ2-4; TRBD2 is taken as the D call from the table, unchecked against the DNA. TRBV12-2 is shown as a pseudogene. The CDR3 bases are TGTGCAAGTCGCTTATCTATCACACGGCGGCTAGCCAAAAACATTCAGTACTTC. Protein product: CASRLSITRRLAKNIQYF.